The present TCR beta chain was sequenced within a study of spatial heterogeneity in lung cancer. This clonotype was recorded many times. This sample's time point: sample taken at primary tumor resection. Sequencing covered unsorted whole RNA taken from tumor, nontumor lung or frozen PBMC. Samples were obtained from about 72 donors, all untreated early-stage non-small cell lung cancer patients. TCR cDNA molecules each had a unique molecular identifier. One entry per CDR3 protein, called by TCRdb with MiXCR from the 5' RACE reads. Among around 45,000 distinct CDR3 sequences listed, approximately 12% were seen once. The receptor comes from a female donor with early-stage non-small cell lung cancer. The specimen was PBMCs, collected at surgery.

The CDR3, as DNA: TGTGCCAGCTCCCTAGCGGGGGCCCCCTACGAGCAGTACTTC. This translates into CASSLAGAPYEQYF. V is TRBV7-2 and J is TRBJ2-7, with 10 bases aligning to TRBD2. CDR1 is SGHTA, CDR2 FQGNSA, per germline. With 8 bases clipped from V and 2 bases from J, the junction kept 6 bases outside the gene matches. The CDR3 totals 14 residues.